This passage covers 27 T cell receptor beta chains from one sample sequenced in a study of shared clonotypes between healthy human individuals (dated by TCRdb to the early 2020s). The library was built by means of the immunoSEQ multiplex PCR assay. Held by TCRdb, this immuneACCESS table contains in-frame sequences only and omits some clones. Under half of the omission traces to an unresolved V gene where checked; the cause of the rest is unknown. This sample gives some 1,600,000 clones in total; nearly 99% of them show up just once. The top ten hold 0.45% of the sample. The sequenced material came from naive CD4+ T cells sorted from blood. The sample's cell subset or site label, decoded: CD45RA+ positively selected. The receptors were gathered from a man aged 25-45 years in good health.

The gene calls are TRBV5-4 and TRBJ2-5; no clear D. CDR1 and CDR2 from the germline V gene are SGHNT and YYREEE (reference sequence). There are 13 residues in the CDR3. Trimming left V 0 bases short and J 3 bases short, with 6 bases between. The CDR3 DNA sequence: TGTGCCAGCAGCTTGGAGACAAAAGAGACCCAGTACTTC. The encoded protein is CASSLETKETQYF. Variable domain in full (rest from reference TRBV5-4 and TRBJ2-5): ETGVTQSPTHLIKTRGQQVTLRCSSQSGHNTVSWYQQALGQGPQFIFQYYREEENGRGNFPPRFSGLQFPNYSSELNVNALELDDSALYLCASSLETKETQYFGPGTRLLVL.

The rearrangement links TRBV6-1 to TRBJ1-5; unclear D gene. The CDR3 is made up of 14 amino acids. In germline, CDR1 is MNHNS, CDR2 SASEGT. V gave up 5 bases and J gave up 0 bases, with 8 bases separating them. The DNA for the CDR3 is TGTGCCAGCAGTCCTGGGGATAGCAATCAGCCCCAGCATTTT. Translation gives CASSPGDSNQPQHF.

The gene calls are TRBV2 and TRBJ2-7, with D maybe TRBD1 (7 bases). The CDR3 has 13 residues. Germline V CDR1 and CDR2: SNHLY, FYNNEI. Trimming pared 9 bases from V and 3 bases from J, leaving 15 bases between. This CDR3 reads CASGGQGGYEQYF. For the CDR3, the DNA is TGTGCCAGTGGCGGGCAGGGGGGCTACGAGCAGTACTTC.

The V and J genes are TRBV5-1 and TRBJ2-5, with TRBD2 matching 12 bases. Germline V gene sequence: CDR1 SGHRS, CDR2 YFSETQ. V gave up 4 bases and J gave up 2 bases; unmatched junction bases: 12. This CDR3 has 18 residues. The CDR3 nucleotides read TGCGCCAGCAGCGCCGCCCTAGCGGGAGGGCCGAGGCAAGAGACCCAGTACTTC. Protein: CASSAALAGGPRQETQYF.

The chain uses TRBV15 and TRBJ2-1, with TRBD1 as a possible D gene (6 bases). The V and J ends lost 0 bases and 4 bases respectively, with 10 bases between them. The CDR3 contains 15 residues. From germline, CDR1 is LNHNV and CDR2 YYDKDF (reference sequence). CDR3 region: CATSRDLRGYNEQFF. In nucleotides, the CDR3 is TGTGCCACCAGCAGAGATCTGAGGGGGTACAATGAGCAGTTCTTC.

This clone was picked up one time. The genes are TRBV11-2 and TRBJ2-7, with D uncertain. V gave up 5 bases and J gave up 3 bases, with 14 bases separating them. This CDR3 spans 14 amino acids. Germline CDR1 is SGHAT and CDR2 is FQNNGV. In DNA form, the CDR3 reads TGTGCCAGCAGCCCCCGGATCACACTCTACGAGCAGTACTTC. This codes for CASSPRITLYEQYF. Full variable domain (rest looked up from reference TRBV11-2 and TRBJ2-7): EAGVAQSPRYKIIEKRQSVAFWCNPISGHATLYWYQQILGQGPKLLIQFQNNGVVDDSQLPKDRFSAERLKGVDSTLKIQPAKLEDSAVYLCASSPRITLYEQYFGPGTRLTVT.

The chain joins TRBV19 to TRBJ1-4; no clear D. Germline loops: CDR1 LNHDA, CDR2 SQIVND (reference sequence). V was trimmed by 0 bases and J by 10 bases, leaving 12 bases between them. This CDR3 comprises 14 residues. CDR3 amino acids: CASSIDWSKGKLFF. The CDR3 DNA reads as TGTGCCAGTAGTATAGATTGGTCTAAAGGAAAACTGTTTTTT.

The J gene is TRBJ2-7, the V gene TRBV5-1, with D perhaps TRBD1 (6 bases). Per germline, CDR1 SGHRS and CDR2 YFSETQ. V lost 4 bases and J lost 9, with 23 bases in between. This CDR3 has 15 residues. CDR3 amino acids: CASSPTPDSLFWQYF. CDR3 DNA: TGCGCCAGCAGCCCGACCCCGGACAGCCTCTTTTGGCAGTACTTC.

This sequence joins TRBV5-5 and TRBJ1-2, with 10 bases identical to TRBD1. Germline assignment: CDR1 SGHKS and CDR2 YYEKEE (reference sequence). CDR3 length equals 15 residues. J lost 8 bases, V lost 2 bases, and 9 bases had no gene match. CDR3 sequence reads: CASSLGAGTGDGYTF. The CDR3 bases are TGTGCCAGCAGCTTAGGGGCCGGGACAGGGGACGGCTACACCTTC. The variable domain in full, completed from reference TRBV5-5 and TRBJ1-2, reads DAGVTQSPTHLIKTRGQQVTLRCSPISGHKSVSWYQQVLGQGPQFIFQYYEKEERGRGNFPDRFSARQFPNYSSELNVNALLLGDSALYLCASSLGAGTGDGYTFGSGTRLTVV.

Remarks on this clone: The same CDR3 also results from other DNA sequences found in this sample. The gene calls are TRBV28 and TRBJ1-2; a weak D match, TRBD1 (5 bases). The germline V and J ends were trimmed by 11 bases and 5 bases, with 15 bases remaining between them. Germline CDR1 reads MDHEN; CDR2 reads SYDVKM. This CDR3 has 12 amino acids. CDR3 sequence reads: CASGQGNYGYTF. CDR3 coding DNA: TGTGCCTCCGGGCAGGGCAATTATGGCTACACCTTC.

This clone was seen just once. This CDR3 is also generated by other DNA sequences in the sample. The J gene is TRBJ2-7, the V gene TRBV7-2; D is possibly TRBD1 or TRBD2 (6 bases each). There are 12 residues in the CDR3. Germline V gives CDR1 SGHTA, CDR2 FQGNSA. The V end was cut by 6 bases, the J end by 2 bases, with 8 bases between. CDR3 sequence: CASRRDTYEQYF. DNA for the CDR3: TGTGCCAGCAGGCGGGACACCTACGAGCAGTACTTC.

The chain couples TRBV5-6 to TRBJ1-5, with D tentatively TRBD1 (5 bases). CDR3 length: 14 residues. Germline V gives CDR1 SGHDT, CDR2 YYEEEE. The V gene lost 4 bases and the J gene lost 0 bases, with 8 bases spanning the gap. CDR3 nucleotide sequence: TGTGCCAGCAGCAAGACAGATAGCAATCAGCCCCAGCATTTT. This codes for CASSKTDSNQPQHF.

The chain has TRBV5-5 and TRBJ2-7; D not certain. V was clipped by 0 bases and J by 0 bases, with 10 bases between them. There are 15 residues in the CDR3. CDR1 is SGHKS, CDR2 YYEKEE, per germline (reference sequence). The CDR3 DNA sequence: TGTGCCAGCAGCTTGGTATTGGGAAACTCCTACGAGCAGTACTTC. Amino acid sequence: CASSLVLGNSYEQYF. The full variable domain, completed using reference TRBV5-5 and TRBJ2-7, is DAGVTQSPTHLIKTRGQQVTLRCSPISGHKSVSWYQQVLGQGPQFIFQYYEKEERGRGNFPDRFSARQFPNYSSELNVNALLLGDSALYLCASSLVLGNSYEQYFGPGTRLTVT.

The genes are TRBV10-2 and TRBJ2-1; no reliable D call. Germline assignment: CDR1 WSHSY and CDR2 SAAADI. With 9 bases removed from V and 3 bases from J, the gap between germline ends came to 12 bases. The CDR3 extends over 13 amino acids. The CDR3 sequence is CASGSAIYNEQFF. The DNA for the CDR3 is TGCGCCAGTGGATCGGCCATCTACAATGAGCAGTTCTTC.

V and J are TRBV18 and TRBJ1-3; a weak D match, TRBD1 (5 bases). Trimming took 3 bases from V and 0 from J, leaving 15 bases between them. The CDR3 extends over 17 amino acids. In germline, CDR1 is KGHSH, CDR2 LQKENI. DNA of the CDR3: TGTGCCAGCTCACCGTCGTCGGGACTCCACTCTGGAAACACCATATATTTT. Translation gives CASSPSSGLHSGNTIYF.

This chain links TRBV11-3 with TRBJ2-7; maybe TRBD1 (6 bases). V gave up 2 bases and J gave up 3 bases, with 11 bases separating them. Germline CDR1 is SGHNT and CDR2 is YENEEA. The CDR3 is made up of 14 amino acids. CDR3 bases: TGTGCCAGCAGCTTAACCCAGGGGAGCTACGAGCAGTACTTC. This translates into CASSLTQGSYEQYF.

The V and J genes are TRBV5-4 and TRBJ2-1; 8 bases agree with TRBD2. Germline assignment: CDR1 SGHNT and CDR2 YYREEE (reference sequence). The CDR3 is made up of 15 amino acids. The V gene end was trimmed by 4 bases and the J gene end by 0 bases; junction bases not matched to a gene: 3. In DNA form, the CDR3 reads TGTGCCAGCAGCGCAACTAGCGGCTCCTACAATGAGCAGTTCTTC. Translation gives CASSATSGSYNEQFF.

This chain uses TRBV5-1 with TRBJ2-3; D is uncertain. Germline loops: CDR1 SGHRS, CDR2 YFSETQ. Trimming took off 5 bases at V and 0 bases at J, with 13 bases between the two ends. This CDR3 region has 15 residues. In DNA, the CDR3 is TGCGCCAGCAGAGTCCAACCGCTTAGCACAGATACGCAGTATTTT. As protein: CASRVQPLSTDTQYF.

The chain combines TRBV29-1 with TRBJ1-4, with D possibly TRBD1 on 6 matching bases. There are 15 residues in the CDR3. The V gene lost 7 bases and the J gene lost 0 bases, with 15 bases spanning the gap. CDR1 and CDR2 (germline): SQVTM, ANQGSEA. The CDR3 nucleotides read TGCAGCGCCGGAGGGGGAACTGCAACTAATGAAAAACTGTTTTTT. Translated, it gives CSAGGGTATNEKLFF.

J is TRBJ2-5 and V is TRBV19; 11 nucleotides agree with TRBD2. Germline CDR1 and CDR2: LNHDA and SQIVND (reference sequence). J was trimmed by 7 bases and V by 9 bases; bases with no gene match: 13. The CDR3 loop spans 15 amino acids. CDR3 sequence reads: CASQEGTSGSGTQYF. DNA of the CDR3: TGTGCCAGCCAGGAAGGGACTAGCGGTTCGGGGACCCAGTACTTC.

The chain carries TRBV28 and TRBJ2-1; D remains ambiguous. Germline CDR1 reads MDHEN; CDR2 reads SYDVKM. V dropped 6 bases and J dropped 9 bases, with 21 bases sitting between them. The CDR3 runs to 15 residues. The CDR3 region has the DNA TGTGCCAGCAGACACCAGGCGCTATCTTCTAGTGAGCAGTTCTTC. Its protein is CASRHQALSSSEQFF.

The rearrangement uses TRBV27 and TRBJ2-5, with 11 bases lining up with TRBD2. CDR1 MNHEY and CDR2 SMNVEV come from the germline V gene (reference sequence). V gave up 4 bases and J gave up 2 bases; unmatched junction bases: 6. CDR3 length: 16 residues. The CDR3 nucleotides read TGTGCCAGCAGTTCATATAGCGGGAGGGGACAAGAGACCCAGTACTTC. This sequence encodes CASSSYSGRGQETQYF.

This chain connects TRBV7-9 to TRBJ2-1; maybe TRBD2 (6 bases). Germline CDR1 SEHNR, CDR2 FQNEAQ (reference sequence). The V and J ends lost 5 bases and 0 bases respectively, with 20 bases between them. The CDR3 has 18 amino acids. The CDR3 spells CASSPSLGRGSSYNEQFF. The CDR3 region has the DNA TGTGCCAGCAGCCCCTCCTTAGGGCGGGGAAGCTCCTACAATGAGCAGTTCTTC.

CDR3 sequence (DNA): TGTGCCAGTAGTAGGACAGCCCATGGCTACACCTTC. Residues: CASSRTAHGYTF. The rearrangement uses TRBV19 and TRBJ1-2; D is perhaps TRBD1 (6 bases). The CDR3 is 12 residues long. The V end lost 4 bases, the J end lost 6 bases, and 9 bases lay between the germline ends. Germline loops: CDR1 LNHDA, CDR2 SQIVND (reference sequence).

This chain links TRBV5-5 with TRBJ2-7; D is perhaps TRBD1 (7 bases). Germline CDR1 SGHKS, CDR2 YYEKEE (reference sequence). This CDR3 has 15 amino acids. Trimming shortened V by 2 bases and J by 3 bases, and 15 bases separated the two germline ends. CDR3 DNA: TGTGCCAGCAGCTTAATCAGGGGGACTGTCTACGAGCAGTACTTC. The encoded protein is CASSLIRGTVYEQYF. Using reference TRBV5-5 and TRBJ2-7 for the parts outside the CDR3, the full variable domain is DAGVTQSPTHLIKTRGQQVTLRCSPISGHKSVSWYQQVLGQGPQFIFQYYEKEERGRGNFPDRFSARQFPNYSSELNVNALLLGDSALYLCASSLIRGTVYEQYFGPGTRLTVT.

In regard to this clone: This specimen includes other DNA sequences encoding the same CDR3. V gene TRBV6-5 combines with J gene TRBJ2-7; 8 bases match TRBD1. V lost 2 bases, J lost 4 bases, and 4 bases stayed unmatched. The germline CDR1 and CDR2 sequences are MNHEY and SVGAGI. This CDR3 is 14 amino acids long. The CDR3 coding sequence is TGTGCCAGCAGTTACCCGGGACAGGCGTACGAGCAGTACTTC. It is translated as CASSYPGQAYEQYF.

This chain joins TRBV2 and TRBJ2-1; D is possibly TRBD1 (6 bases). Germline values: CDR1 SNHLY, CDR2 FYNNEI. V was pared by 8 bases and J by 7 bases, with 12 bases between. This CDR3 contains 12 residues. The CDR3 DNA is TGTGCCAGCTCAGGGGTTGGGAATGAGCAGTTCTTC. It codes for CASSGVGNEQFF.